Presented here are 17 T cell receptor beta chains from one specimen sequenced in a study of CXCR3-negative and CXCR3-positive naive CD8 T cells. It was by 5' RACE with UMI labels that the TRB cDNA libraries were prepared. TCRdb reprocessed the 5' RACE reads, keeping one entry per CDR3 protein, no DNA. The table for this sample gives about 89,000 distinct CDR3 sequences. For these receptors, no antigen is known. General study results and limits: Naive cells positive for CXCR3 carried more hydrophobic TRB CDR3s than CXCR3-negative ones.

Sequencing used naive CXCR3+ CD8+ T cells from blood. The subset denotes: CD45RO-CCR7+CD27+CD95- naive CD8+ T cells expressing CXCR3 (TNR3+). The receptors here all came from a human donor in good health. Some clones in this sample may be carry-over from other donors' samples.

This CDR3 reads CASSYRGGATTDTQYF. The genes are TRBV6-5 and TRBJ2-3; TCRdb proposes TRBD1, but this gene call is untestable without DNA. The CDR3 has 16 amino acids. The germline V gene has CDR1 MNHEY and CDR2 SVGAGI.

The gene calls are TRBV6-4 and TRBJ2-2; TCRdb indicates TRBD1, and absent DNA this call remains unverified. The CDR3 contains 16 residues. Germline V CDR1 and CDR2: MRHNA, SNTAGT. The CDR3 reads CASSDSSRDLTGELFF.

The J gene is TRBJ2-2, the V gene TRBV4-1. The length of the CDR3 is 13 residues. Germline-derived CDR1 and CDR2 are MGHRA and YSYEKL. CDR3: CASSHPGTGELFF.

V is TRBV4-3 and J is TRBJ2-1. The CDR3 totals 14 residues. CDR1 and CDR2 (germline): LGHNA, YSLEER. The CDR3 reads CASSGETLYNEQFF.

The chain uses TRBV11-2 and TRBJ2-3; TCRdb names TRBD1, which stays unverified in the absence of DNA. There are 15 residues in the CDR3. CDR1 is SGHAT and CDR2 is FQNNGV in the germline V gene. CDR3 region: CASSHGTTSTDTQYF.

The chain has TRBV18 and TRBJ2-7; with no DNA, the TCRdb D assignment of TRBD1 cannot be verified. The CDR3 contains 15 residues. Germline-derived CDR1 and CDR2 are KGHSH and LQKENI. The CDR3 spells CASSSGGGRSYEQYF.

V usage is TRBV4-2 and J usage is TRBJ2-7; TCRdb returns TRBD2, unconfirmable since there is no DNA. The CDR3 extends over 13 amino acids. Germline CDR1 LGHNA, CDR2 YNFKEQ. Here the CDR3 reads CASSQDPSGEQYF.

This chain connects TRBV5-6 to TRBJ2-7; there is no DNA to check the TCRdb D call of TRBD1. The length of the CDR3 is 14 residues. The germline CDR1 and CDR2 sequences are SGHDT and YYEEEE. CDR3 residues: CASSPGDSPYEQYF.

The CDR3 region is CASSSGTGEGGYTF. The gene calls are TRBV7-6 and TRBJ1-2; TCRdb gives TRBD1 as the D gene, but with no DNA this cannot be confirmed. The CDR3 has 14 amino acids. Germline CDR1 is SGHVS and CDR2 is FNYEAQ. The variable domain in full, completed from reference TRBV7-6 and TRBJ1-2, reads GAGVSQSPRYKVTKRGQDVALRCDPISGHVSLYWYRQALGQGPEFLTYFNYEAQQDKSGLPNDRFSAERPEGSISTLTIQRTEQRDSAMYRCASSSGTGEGGYTFGSGTRLTVV.

This chain joins TRBV7-9 and TRBJ2-7; without DNA, the TCRdb call of TRBD1 cannot be checked. In germline, CDR1 is SEHNR, CDR2 FQNEAQ (reference sequence). The CDR3 extends over 11 amino acids. The chain's CDR3 is CASSPGSGQYF. Full variable domain (missing parts from reference TRBV7-9 and TRBJ2-7): DTGVSQNPRHKITKRGQNVTFRCDPISEHNRLYWYRQTLGQGPEFLTYFQNEAQLEKSRLLSDRFSAERPKGSFSTLEIQRTEQGDSAMYLCASSPGSGQYFGPGTRLTVT.

The gene calls are TRBV20-1 and TRBJ2-7; the TCRdb call, TRBD2, lacks DNA for checking. CDR1 DFQATT and CDR2 SNEGSKA come from the germline V gene (reference sequence). The CDR3 runs 13 residues. The CDR3 sequence: CSAAGTSAYEQYF.

This rearrangement joins TRBV15 to TRBJ1-5; TCRdb's assignment of TRBD1 cannot be checked, as there is no DNA. The CDR3 has 15 residues. CDR1 is LNHNV, CDR2 YYDKDF, per germline (reference sequence). The CDR3: CATSTNRDTNQPQHF.

V usage is TRBV27 and J usage is TRBJ2-2; checking the TCRdb D call of TRBD2 is not possible without DNA. Germline V lookup: CDR1 MNHEY, CDR2 SMNVEV (reference sequence). The CDR3 totals 14 residues. CDR3 protein: CASSLGGMAGELFF.

This chain's CDR3 is CASSYPGWPQHF. The chain combines TRBV6-2 or TRBV6-3 with TRBJ1-5. This CDR3 has 12 amino acids. Germline assignment: CDR1 MNHEY and CDR2 SVGEGT.

The V gene is TRBV12-3 or TRBV12-4, the J gene TRBJ2-5; absent DNA, TCRdb's TRBD1 call cannot be checked. The CDR3 is 13 amino acids. The chain's CDR3 is CASSFDGGETQYF.

The chain recombines TRBV28 with TRBJ1-2; the D call of TRBD1 rests on TCRdb alone, since no DNA is present to check it. Germline V lookup: CDR1 MDHEN, CDR2 SYDVKM. This CDR3 has 14 residues. The CDR3 sequence is CASSIKGVNYGYTF.

This chain connects TRBV20-1 to TRBJ2-7. The CDR3 covers 12 residues. Germline V gives CDR1 DFQATT, CDR2 SNEGSKA (reference sequence). The CDR3 reads CSATGLRYEQYF.